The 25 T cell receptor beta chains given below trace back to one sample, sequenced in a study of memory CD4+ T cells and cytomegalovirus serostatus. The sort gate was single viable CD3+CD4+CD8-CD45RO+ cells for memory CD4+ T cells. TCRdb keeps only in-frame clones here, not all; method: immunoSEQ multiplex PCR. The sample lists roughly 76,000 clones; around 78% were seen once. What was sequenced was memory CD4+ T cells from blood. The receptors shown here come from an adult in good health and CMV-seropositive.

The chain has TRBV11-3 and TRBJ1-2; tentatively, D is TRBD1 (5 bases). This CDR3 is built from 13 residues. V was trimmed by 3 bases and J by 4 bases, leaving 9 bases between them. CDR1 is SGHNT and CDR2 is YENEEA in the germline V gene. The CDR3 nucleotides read TGTGCCAGCAGCTTCGACAGATCCTATGGCTACACCTTC. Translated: CASSFDRSYGYTF.

The CDR3 DNA sequence: TGTGCCAGCAGCCATCGGACAGTAGGCTATGGCTACACCTTC. It encodes CASSHRTVGYGYTF. The V call is TRBV7-2, the J call TRBJ1-2, with a weak D call TRBD1 (6 bases). V was pared by 5 bases and J by 4 bases, with 14 bases between. The CDR3 has 14 amino acids. The germline V gene has CDR1 SGHTA and CDR2 FQGNSA.

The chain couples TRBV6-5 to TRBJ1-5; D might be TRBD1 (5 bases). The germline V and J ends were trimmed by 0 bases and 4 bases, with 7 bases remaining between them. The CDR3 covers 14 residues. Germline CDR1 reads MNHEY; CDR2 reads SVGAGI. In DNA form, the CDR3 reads TGTGCCAGCAGTTACTCGAGGGGAAATCAGCCCCAGCATTTT. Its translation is CASSYSRGNQPQHF.

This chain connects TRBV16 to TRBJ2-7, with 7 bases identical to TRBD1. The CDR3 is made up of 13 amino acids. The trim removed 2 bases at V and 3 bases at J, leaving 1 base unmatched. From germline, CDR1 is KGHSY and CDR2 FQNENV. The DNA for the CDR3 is TGTGCCAGCAGCCAAAGACAGGGCTACGAGCAGTACTTC. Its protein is CASSQRQGYEQYF.

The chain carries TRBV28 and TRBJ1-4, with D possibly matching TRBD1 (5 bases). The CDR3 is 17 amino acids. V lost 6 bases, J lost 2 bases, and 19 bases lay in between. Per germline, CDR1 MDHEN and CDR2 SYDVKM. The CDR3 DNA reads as TGTGCCAGCAGCAATAACCGAGGGGCGGCTACTAATGAAAAACTGTTTTTT. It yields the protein CASSNNRGAATNEKLFF.

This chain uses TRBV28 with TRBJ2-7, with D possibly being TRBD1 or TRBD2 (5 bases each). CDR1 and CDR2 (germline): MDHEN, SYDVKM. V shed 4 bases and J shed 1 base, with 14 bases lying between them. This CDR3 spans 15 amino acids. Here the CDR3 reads CASSSSRGLSYEQYF. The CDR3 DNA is TGTGCCAGCAGTTCCTCGAGGGGCTTGTCCTACGAGCAGTACTTC.

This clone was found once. The CDR3 DNA reads TGTGCCAGCAGTGAATCGGGCAGCTACGAGCAGTACGTC. Encoded protein: CASSESGSYEQYV. V gene TRBV25-1 combines with J gene TRBJ2-7; D ambiguous. Looked up from germline, CDR1 is MGHDK and CDR2 is SYGVNS. The CDR3 loop spans 13 amino acids. The V gene lost 1 base and the J gene lost 3 bases, with 7 bases spanning the gap.

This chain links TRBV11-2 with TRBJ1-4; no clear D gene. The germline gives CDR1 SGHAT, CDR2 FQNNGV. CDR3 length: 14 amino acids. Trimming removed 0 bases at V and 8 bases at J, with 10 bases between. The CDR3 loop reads CASSLDSLSEKLFF. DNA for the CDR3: TGTGCCAGCAGCTTAGACAGTTTGAGCGAAAAACTGTTTTTT.

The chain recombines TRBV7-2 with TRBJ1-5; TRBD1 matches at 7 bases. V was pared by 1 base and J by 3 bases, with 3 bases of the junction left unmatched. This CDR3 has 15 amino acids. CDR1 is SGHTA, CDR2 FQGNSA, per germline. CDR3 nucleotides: TGTGCCAGCAGCTTAGATGGACAGGCCAATCAGCCCCAGCATTTT. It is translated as CASSLDGQANQPQHF.

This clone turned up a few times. The DNA for the CDR3 is TGTGCCAGCAGTTCATGGACAGGCCTAAATGAGCAGTTCTTC. Protein product: CASSSWTGLNEQFF. The chain combines TRBV28 with TRBJ2-1; 7 positions match TRBD1. The CDR3 loop spans 14 amino acids. The germline V gene has CDR1 MDHEN and CDR2 SYDVKM. J lost 7 bases, V lost 4 bases, and 7 bases had no gene match.

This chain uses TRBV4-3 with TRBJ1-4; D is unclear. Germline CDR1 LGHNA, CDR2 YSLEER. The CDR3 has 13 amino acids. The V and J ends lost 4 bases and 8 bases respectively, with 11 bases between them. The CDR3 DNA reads TGCGCCAGCAGCCCTCGGACCGGCGAAAAACTGTTTTTT. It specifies CASSPRTGEKLFF.

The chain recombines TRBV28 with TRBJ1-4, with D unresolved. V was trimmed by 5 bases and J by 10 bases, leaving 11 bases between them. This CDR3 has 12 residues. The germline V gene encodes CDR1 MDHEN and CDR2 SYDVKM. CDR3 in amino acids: CASSPLLGKLFF. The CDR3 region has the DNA TGTGCCAGCAGTCCCCTATTAGGAAAACTGTTTTTT. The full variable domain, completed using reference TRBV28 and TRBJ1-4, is DVKVTQSSRYLVKRTGEKVFLECVQDMDHENMFWYRQDPGLGLRLIYFSYDVKMKEKGDIPEGYSVSREKKERFSLILESASTNQTSMYLCASSPLLGKLFFGSGTQLSVL.

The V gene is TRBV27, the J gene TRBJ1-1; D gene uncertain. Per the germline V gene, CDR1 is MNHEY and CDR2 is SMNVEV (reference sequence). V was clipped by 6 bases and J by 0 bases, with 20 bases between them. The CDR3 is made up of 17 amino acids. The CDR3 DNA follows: TGTGCCAGCAGGCGTTCGAGGGCCGTGGGTTTGAACACTGAAGCTTTCTTT. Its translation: CASRRSRAVGLNTEAFF.

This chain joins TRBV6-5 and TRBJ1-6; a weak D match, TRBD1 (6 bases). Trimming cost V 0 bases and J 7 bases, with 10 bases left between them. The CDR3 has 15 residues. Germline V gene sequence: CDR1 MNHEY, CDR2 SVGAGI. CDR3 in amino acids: CASSYSRGNNSPLHF. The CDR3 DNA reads TGTGCCAGCAGTTACTCCAGGGGAAACAATTCACCCCTCCACTTT.

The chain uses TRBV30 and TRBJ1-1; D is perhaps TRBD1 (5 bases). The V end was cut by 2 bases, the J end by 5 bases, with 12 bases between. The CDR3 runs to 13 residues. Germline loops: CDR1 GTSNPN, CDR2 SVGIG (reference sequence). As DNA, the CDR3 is TGTGCCTGGAGTCGCCTAGAGGGGACTGAAGCTTTCTTT. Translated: CAWSRLEGTEAFF.

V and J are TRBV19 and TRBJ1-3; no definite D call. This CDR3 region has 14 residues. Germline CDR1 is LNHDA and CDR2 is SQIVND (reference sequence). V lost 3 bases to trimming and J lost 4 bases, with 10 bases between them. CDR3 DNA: TGTGCCAGTAGTATGGGTCAAGAAGGAAACACCATATATTTT. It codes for CASSMGQEGNTIYF.

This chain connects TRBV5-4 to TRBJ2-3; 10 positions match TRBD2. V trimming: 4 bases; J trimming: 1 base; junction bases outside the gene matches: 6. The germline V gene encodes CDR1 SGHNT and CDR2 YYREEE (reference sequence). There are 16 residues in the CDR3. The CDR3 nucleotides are TGTGCCAGCAGCCCCGGGACTAGCGAACGCACAGATACGCAGTATTTT. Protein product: CASSPGTSERTDTQYF.

The CDR3 nucleotides read TGTGCCAGCAGTGATAGGAGGCAGATGAGGCGGGAGACCCAGTACTTC. This translates into CASSDRRQMRRETQYF. The rearrangement uses TRBV6-1 and TRBJ2-5, with D possibly matching TRBD2 (5 bases). Germline V gives CDR1 MNHNS, CDR2 SASEGT. The V end lost 3 bases, the J end lost 5 bases, and 19 bases lay between the germline ends. The CDR3 spans 16 residues.

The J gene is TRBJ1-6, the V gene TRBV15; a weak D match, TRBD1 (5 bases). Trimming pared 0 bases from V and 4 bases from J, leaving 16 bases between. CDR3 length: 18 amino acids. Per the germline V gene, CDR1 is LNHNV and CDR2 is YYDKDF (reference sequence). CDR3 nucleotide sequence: TGTGCCACCAGCAGAGAACAGGATATCTTCCTTTATAATTCACCCCTCCACTTT. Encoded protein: CATSREQDIFLYNSPLHF.

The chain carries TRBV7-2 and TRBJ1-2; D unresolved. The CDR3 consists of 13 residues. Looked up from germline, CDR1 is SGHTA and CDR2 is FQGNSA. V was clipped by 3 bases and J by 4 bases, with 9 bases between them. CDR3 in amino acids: CASSFSQAYGYTF. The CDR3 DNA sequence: TGTGCCAGCAGCTTCTCCCAGGCCTATGGCTACACCTTC.

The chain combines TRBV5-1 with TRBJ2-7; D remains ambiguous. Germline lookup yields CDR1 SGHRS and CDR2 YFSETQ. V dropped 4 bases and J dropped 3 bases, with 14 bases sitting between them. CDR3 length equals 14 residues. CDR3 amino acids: CASSLDPSLYEQYF. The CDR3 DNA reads TGCGCCAGCAGCCTCGACCCATCTCTCTACGAGCAGTACTTC.

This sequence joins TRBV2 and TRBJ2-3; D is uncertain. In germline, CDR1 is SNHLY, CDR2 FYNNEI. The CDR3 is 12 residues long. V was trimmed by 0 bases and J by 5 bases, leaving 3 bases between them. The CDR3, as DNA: TGTGCCAGCAGTGAAGCGTTAGATACGCAGTATTTT. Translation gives CASSEALDTQYF.

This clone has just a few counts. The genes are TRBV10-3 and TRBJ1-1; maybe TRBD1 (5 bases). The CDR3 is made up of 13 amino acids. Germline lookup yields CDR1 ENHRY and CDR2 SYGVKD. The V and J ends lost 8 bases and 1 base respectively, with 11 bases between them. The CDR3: CAIAQTANTEAFF. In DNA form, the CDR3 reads TGTGCCATCGCCCAGACAGCGAACACTGAAGCTTTCTTT.

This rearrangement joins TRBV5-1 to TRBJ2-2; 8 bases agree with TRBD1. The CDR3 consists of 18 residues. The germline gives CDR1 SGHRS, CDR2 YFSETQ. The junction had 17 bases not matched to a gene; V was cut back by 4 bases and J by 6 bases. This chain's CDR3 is CASSQRGTGEIKAGELFF. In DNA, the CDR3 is TGCGCCAGCAGCCAACGAGGGACAGGCGAAATTAAGGCCGGGGAGCTGTTTTTT.

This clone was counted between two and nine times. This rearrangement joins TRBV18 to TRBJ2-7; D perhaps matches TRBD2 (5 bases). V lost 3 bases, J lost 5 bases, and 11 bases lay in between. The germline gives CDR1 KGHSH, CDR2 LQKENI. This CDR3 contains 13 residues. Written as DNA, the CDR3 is TGTGCCAGCTCACCCAACCCCGGGGACGAGCAGTACGTC. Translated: CASSPNPGDEQYV.